Presented here are 13 T cell receptor beta chains from one specimen sequenced in a study of shared clonotypes between healthy human individuals. Measured with immunoSEQ multiplex PCR; TCRdb has only the in-frame clones, and not every one. The table lists 600,000 or so clones, 90% to 95% of them singletons. Naive CD8 isolation took CD45RO-negative cells positively selected for CCR7 and excluded terminally differentiated effector memory CD45RA+ cells. The sample comprised naive CD8+ T cells sorted from blood. These receptors were obtained from a woman aged 25 to 39 in good health.

This sequence joins TRBV4-1 and TRBJ2-7; 7 bases match TRBD1. The CDR3 covers 14 residues. J lost 0 bases, V lost 5 bases, and 4 bases had no gene match. Germline CDR1 MGHRA, CDR2 YSYEKL. CDR3 bases: TGCGCCAGCAGCTATAGGGACAGCTCCTACGAGCAGTACTTC. Protein: CASSYRDSSYEQYF.

This chain links TRBV2 with TRBJ2-7, with 8 bases identical to TRBD2. V gave up 7 bases and J gave up 4 bases; unmatched junction bases: 18. Germline CDR1 reads SNHLY; CDR2 reads FYNNEI. The CDR3 extends over 17 amino acids. The CDR3 reads CASTPPPRLAYHYEQYF. CDR3 bases: TGTGCCAGCACCCCACCCCCTAGACTAGCGTACCATTACGAGCAGTACTTC.

This clone came up a few times. The V gene is TRBV4-2, the J gene TRBJ1-5; unclear D gene. Germline lookup yields CDR1 LGHNA and CDR2 YNFKEQ. This CDR3 has 12 residues. The V end was cut by 0 bases, the J end by 7 bases, with 4 bases between. DNA of the CDR3: TGTGCCAGCAGCCAAGATCGACAGCCCCAGCATTTT. It codes for CASSQDRQPQHF.

The chain is built from TRBV19 and TRBJ2-7; 9 bases are shared with TRBD2. The CDR3 spans 15 residues. The germline gives CDR1 LNHDA, CDR2 SQIVND (reference sequence). Trimming removed 3 bases from V and 6 bases from J; junction bases left unmatched: 9. CDR3 region: CASSIRREGLGEQYF. CDR3 DNA: TGTGCCAGTAGTATCCGGCGGGAGGGCCTCGGCGAGCAGTACTTC.

The chain is built from TRBV19 and TRBJ1-1; D unclear. The CDR3 is 15 residues long. Trimming stripped 0 bases from V and 1 base from J, with 9 bases between. CDR1 is LNHDA, CDR2 SQIVND, per germline (reference sequence). The CDR3: CASSIDREGNTEAFF. As DNA, the CDR3 is TGTGCCAGTAGTATAGATCGGGAAGGGAACACTGAAGCTTTCTTT. Together with reference TRBV19 and TRBJ1-1, the CDR3 gives the full variable domain: DGGITQSPKYLFRKEGQNVTLSCEQNLNHDAMYWYRQDPGQGLRLIYYSQIVNDFQKGDIAEGYSVSREKKESFPLTVTSAQKNPTAFYLCASSIDREGNTEAFFGQGTRLTVV.

This clone was seen just once. CDR3 coding DNA: TGCAGCGTTGAAGATGGTAGCGGGAGGGTGCCCTACAATGAGCAGTTCTTC. It specifies CSVEDGSGRVPYNEQFF. The chain couples TRBV29-1 to TRBJ2-1; the match to TRBD2 covers 11 bases. Trimming at V came to 0 bases and at J to 2 bases, leaving 6 bases not matched to a gene. Per the germline V gene, CDR1 is SQVTM and CDR2 is ANQGSEA. This CDR3 contains 17 residues.

The chain employs TRBV2 and TRBJ2-3; TRBD2 might be the D (5 bases). Per the germline V gene, CDR1 is SNHLY and CDR2 is FYNNEI. The CDR3 is 19 amino acids. Trimming shortened V by 4 bases and J by 5 bases, and 28 bases separated the two germline ends. CDR3 nucleotide sequence: TGTGCCAGCAGTGGACGGGGTTTCGTGGTGAAGACGGATGGAGATACGCAGTATTTT. This sequence encodes CASSGRGFVVKTDGDTQYF.

This rearrangement joins TRBV27 to TRBJ2-7; TRBD2 is a possible D gene (6 bases). V was pared by 0 bases and J by 5 bases, with 17 bases between. The CDR3 covers 16 residues. The germline gives CDR1 MNHEY, CDR2 SMNVEV (reference sequence). This chain's CDR3 is CASSLSTVGGFDEQYF. The CDR3 DNA reads TGTGCCAGCAGTTTATCCACAGTAGGAGGGTTCGACGAGCAGTACTTC.

V is TRBV27 and J is TRBJ1-1; D is unclear. The CDR3 has 14 amino acids. The germline CDR1 and CDR2 sequences are MNHEY and SMNVEV (reference sequence). V was cut by 5 bases and J by 2 bases, with 12 bases left in between. CDR3 bases: TGTGCCAGCAGTCCATGGGCGGGCAACACTGAAGCTTTCTTT. Its protein product is CASSPWAGNTEAFF.

The V gene is TRBV4-1, the J gene TRBJ2-1; 10 bases are shared with TRBD1. J lost 7 bases, V lost 2 bases, and 8 bases had no gene match. There are 16 residues in the CDR3. Germline V gene data show CDR1 as MGHRA and CDR2 as YSYEKL. Here the CDR3 reads CASSQTDRGRGNEQFF. CDR3 nucleotide sequence: TGCGCCAGCAGCCAAACCGACAGGGGGCGCGGGAATGAGCAGTTCTTC.

This chain connects TRBV27 to TRBJ1-1; D call uncertain. The CDR3 loop spans 13 amino acids. Trimming pared 11 bases from V and 1 base from J, leaving 14 bases between. Germline lookup yields CDR1 MNHEY and CDR2 SMNVEV (reference sequence). CDR3 sequence reads: CAVFQAENTEAFF. CDR3 in DNA: TGTGCCGTTTTCCAGGCCGAGAACACTGAAGCTTTCTTT.

The CDR3 nucleotides read TGTGCCAGCAGCCAATCTGACGACAGCGGCACAGATACGCAGTATTTT. It yields the protein CASSQSDDSGTDTQYF. This rearrangement joins TRBV16 to TRBJ2-3; weak D call: TRBD1 (5 bases). Per germline, CDR1 KGHSY and CDR2 FQNENV. With 0 bases removed from V and 1 base from J, the gap between germline ends came to 11 bases. The CDR3 is 16 amino acids.

The CDR3 region has the DNA TGTGCCAGCAGCTCAGGACAGGGACAGTACTTC. This translates into CASSSGQGQYF. This chain uses TRBV9 with TRBJ2-7; TRBD1 matches 8 bases. The CDR3 consists of 11 residues. In germline, CDR1 is SGDLS, CDR2 YYNGEE. Unmatched junction bases numbered 4, after V lost 4 bases and J lost 10 bases.